Presented here are 24 T cell receptor beta chains from one specimen sequenced in a study of cytomegalovirus exposure and HLA in healthy donors. PCR employed 60 Vbeta and 13 Jbeta primers. The assay was immunoSEQ multiplex PCR, and TCRdb's table has in-frame clones only and misses some. This sample carries under 150,000 clones, about 85% of them seen once, and the ten largest clones take 1.5% to 2%. The sample was PBMCs. Receptors were obtained from a boy aged 5-17 years in good health and CMV-seronegative.

The chain couples TRBV30 to TRBJ1-5; D might be TRBD1 (5 bases). V lost 0 bases and J lost 1, with 16 bases in between. CDR3 length equals 17 residues. Germline values: CDR1 GTSNPN, CDR2 SVGIG (reference sequence). The CDR3 sequence is CAWSVQDAAVSNQPQHF. CDR3 nucleotide sequence: TGTGCCTGGAGTGTACAGGACGCCGCCGTGAGCAATCAGCCCCAGCATTTT.

This rearrangement joins TRBV19 to TRBJ2-7; weak D call: TRBD1 (6 bases). V lost 0 bases, J lost 3 bases, and 12 bases lay in between. The CDR3 is 15 residues long. Germline V CDR1 and CDR2: LNHDA, SQIVND (reference sequence). The CDR3 nucleotides read TGTGCCAGTAGTATAGATGGGGGCGAGTACTACGAGCAGTACTTC. The encoded protein is CASSIDGGEYYEQYF.

The gene calls are TRBV7-9 and TRBJ1-1, with a weak D call TRBD1 (6 bases). Germline V gene lookup returns CDR1 SEHNR and CDR2 FQNEAQ (reference sequence). The CDR3 has 10 residues. Here the CDR3 reads CAQGDTEAFF. Written as DNA, the CDR3 is TGTGCACAGGGTGACACTGAAGCTTTCTTT.

The rearrangement joins TRBV7-2 to TRBJ1-3; no clear D. Germline values: CDR1 SGHTA, CDR2 FQGNSA. Trimming removed 2 bases at V and 0 bases at J, with 5 bases between. The CDR3 loop spans 14 amino acids. CDR3 residues: CASSLPVSGNTIYF. CDR3 DNA: TGTGCCAGCAGCTTACCGGTCTCTGGAAACACCATATATTTT.

This clone was counted a single time. This chain uses TRBV6-4 with TRBJ2-7; D unresolved. The CDR3 runs 13 residues. Germline CDR1 reads MRHNA; CDR2 reads SNTAGT. V lost 5 bases and J 0 bases, leaving 8 bases between the germline ends. The CDR3 coding sequence is TGTGCCAGCAGTAAAGAGAGCTCCTACGAGCAGTACTTC. Encoded protein: CASSKESSYEQYF.

Note on this clone: This same CDR3 is encoded by further DNA sequences in the sample. The rearrangement uses TRBV25-1 and TRBJ2-7, with TRBD1 as a possible D gene (6 bases). V lost 2 bases and J lost 4, with 9 bases in between. CDR3 length: 13 residues. Germline V gene data show CDR1 as MGHDK and CDR2 as SYGVNS. The CDR3 nucleotides read TGTGCCAGCAGTGAAGGACAGCTTTACGAGCAGTACTTC. Translated: CASSEGQLYEQYF.

This clone was counted a few times. V usage is TRBV30 and J usage is TRBJ1-3; D is unclear. The CDR3 has 15 amino acids. Trimming pared 0 bases from V and 7 bases from J, leaving 16 bases between. Germline V gives CDR1 GTSNPN, CDR2 SVGIG (reference sequence). The CDR3 is CAWSVKGLGLNTIYF. In DNA form, the CDR3 reads TGTGCCTGGAGTGTAAAAGGGCTTGGACTTAACACCATATATTTT.

The CDR3 region has the DNA TGTGCCAGCAGCTTCAGCGTCGGAGGGAGGTACGAGCAGTACTTC. Translating it yields CASSFSVGGRYEQYF. The chain has TRBV7-2 and TRBJ2-7, with a weak D call TRBD2 (6 bases). The germline V gene encodes CDR1 SGHTA and CDR2 FQGNSA. The CDR3 contains 15 residues. V lost 3 bases to trimming and J lost 4 bases, with 16 bases between them.

The V call is TRBV6-5, the J call TRBJ2-5, with 7 positions matching TRBD2. The CDR3 consists of 15 residues. Germline values: CDR1 MNHEY, CDR2 SVGAGI. J was trimmed by 4 bases and V by 6 bases; bases with no gene match: 11. The CDR3 loop reads CASREASGVVETQYF. As DNA, the CDR3 is TGTGCCAGCAGAGAGGCCAGCGGGGTAGTAGAGACCCAGTACTTC.

The CDR3 DNA reads as TGTGCCTGGAGACATAGCGGGGCCTACGAGCAGTACTTC. It codes for CAWRHSGAYEQYF. V gene TRBV30 combines with J gene TRBJ2-7; 8 bases match TRBD2. V shed 3 bases, J shed 2 bases, and the junction held 3 bases outside the gene matches. This CDR3 spans 13 amino acids. Germline assignment: CDR1 GTSNPN and CDR2 SVGIG (reference sequence). Filled out from reference TRBV30 and TRBJ2-7, the complete variable domain reads SQTIHQWPATLVQPVGSPLSLECTVEGTSNPNLYWYRQAAGRGLQLLFYSVGIGQISSEVPQNLSASRPQDRQFILSSKKLLLSDSGFYLCAWRHSGAYEQYFGPGTRLTVT.

The chain carries TRBV5-8 and TRBJ1-5, with 7 bases matching TRBD1. CDR1 and CDR2 (germline): SGHTS, YDEGEE. CDR3 size: 14 residues. Germline trimming cut 4 bases from V and 4 bases from J; bases unmatched to any gene: 5. CDR3 loop: CASSRDRNNQPQHF. The CDR3 DNA follows: TGTGCCAGCAGCCGGGACAGAAATAATCAGCCCCAGCATTTT. Combining the CDR3 with reference TRBV5-8 and TRBJ1-5 gives the whole variable domain EAGVTQSPTHLIKTRGQQATLRCSPISGHTSVYWYQQALGLGLQFLLWYDEGEERNRGNFPPRFSGRQFPNYSSELNVNALELEDSALYLCASSRDRNNQPQHFGDGTRLSIL.

The CDR3 DNA reads TGTGCCAGCAGCTTACCGGGGGGGACCCAGTACTTC. It codes for CASSLPGGTQYF. The rearrangement uses TRBV7-2 and TRBJ2-5; 7 bases fit TRBD2. The J segment lost 7 bases and the V segment lost 2 bases, leaving 1 base of the junction unmatched. Germline V CDR1 and CDR2: SGHTA, FQGNSA. The CDR3 totals 12 residues.

The V call is TRBV19, the J call TRBJ2-5; D uncertain. The J call may be in error: the DNA end matches TRBJ2-7 better. Per germline, CDR1 LNHDA and CDR2 SQIVND (reference sequence). The CDR3 runs 14 residues. CDR3 in DNA: TGTGCCAGTAGTATTACTCACAGACCCTACGAGCAGTACTTC. It codes for CASSITHRPYEQYF.

This clone has just one count. The chain uses TRBV4-3 and TRBJ2-2; 10 nucleotides agree with TRBD1. Losses at the gene ends were 5 bases for V and 7 bases for J; bases not matched to a gene: 10. This CDR3 comprises 16 residues. From germline, CDR1 is LGHNA and CDR2 YSLEER. The CDR3 DNA reads TGCGCCAGCAGCGCCGGGACAGGGGCCTTGGGCGGGGAGCTGTTTTTT. Its protein is CASSAGTGALGGELFF.

The V call is TRBV11-2, the J call TRBJ1-2; 7 bases are shared with TRBD1. Losses at the gene ends were 7 bases for V and 4 bases for J; bases not matched to a gene: 12. The V gene's germline CDR1 is SGHAT and CDR2 FQNNGV. The CDR3 is 15 amino acids. The CDR3: CASTLEGARGYGYTF. In DNA, the CDR3 is TGTGCCAGCACCCTAGAGGGGGCGCGAGGCTATGGCTACACCTTC.

This chain connects TRBV7-2 to TRBJ2-6, with no clear D. The CDR3 totals 16 residues. Germline CDR1 reads SGHTA; CDR2 reads FQGNSA. V was trimmed by 1 base and J by 1 base, leaving 8 bases between them. The CDR3 bases are TGTGCCAGCAGCTTAGGTCGGGTATCTGGGGCCAACGTCCTGACTTTC. As protein: CASSLGRVSGANVLTF.

J is TRBJ1-1 and V is TRBV19, with D possibly being TRBD1 (6 bases). V was clipped by 4 bases and J by 0 bases, with 12 bases between them. The CDR3 is made up of 15 amino acids. CDR1 is LNHDA, CDR2 SQIVND, per germline (reference sequence). The CDR3 DNA is TGTGCCAGTAGTAACACAGGGCCAATGAACACTGAAGCTTTCTTT. Amino acid sequence: CASSNTGPMNTEAFF.

This chain connects TRBV18 to TRBJ1-5; 7 bases are a match to TRBD1. The V and J ends lost 4 bases and 5 bases, in that order; junction bases with no gene match: 5. There are 14 residues in the CDR3. Germline CDR1 and CDR2: KGHSH and LQKENI. In nucleotides, the CDR3 is TGTGCCAGCTCACGACAGGGCCTGTATCAGCCCCAGCATTTT. Its protein is CASSRQGLYQPQHF.

The rearrangement joins TRBV7-2 to TRBJ1-1, with D tentatively TRBD1 (6 bases). CDR1 is SGHTA, CDR2 FQGNSA, per germline. The CDR3 loop spans 14 amino acids. V lost 3 bases and J 1 base, leaving 9 bases between the germline ends. DNA of the CDR3: TGTGCCAGCAGCTTCGGGACACCGAACACTGAAGCTTTCTTT. Amino acids: CASSFGTPNTEAFF.

The chain joins TRBV4-1 to TRBJ2-1, with TRBD2 identical over 7 bases. CDR1 and CDR2 from the germline V gene are MGHRA and YSYEKL. V shed 0 bases, J shed 9 bases, and the junction held 5 bases outside the gene matches. The CDR3 runs 14 residues. The CDR3 sequence is CASSQEGGRFEQFF. The CDR3 region has the DNA TGCGCCAGCAGCCAAGAGGGGGGGAGGTTTGAGCAGTTCTTC.

This sequence joins TRBV28 and TRBJ1-2, with 7 nucleotides matching TRBD1. Germline loops: CDR1 MDHEN, CDR2 SYDVKM. Trimming at V came to 5 bases and at J to 5 bases, leaving 5 bases not matched to a gene. This CDR3 has 13 amino acids. Written as DNA, the CDR3 is TGTGCCAGCAGTAGGACAGGCCAGTATGGCTACACCTTC. Protein sequence: CASSRTGQYGYTF.

V usage is TRBV6-5 and J usage is TRBJ1-5, with TRBD1 identical over 7 bases. Germline V gene sequence: CDR1 MNHEY, CDR2 SVGAGI. The CDR3 length is 13 residues. Trimming took 6 bases from V and 5 from J; bases not matched to a gene: 4. Here the CDR3 DNA reads TGTGCCAGCAGCAGGGGGTACTATCAGCCCCAGCATTTT. It is translated as CASSRGYYQPQHF.

The chain combines TRBV9 with TRBJ2-3; unclear D gene. Germline loops: CDR1 SGDLS, CDR2 YYNGEE. This CDR3 has 13 residues. V dropped 2 bases and J dropped 8 bases, with 12 bases sitting between them. The CDR3 reads CASSVLSTGTQYF. In DNA, the CDR3 is TGTGCCAGCAGCGTTTTGTCGACGGGTACGCAGTATTTT.

The chain employs TRBV5-4 and TRBJ1-5, with unresolved D. CDR3 length: 14 amino acids. The germline V and J ends were trimmed by 4 bases and 1 base, with 9 bases remaining between them. Germline V gene lookup returns CDR1 SGHNT and CDR2 YYREEE (reference sequence). The CDR3 region is CASSLAGSNQPQHF. CDR3 coding DNA: TGTGCCAGCAGCCTGGCGGGAAGCAATCAGCCCCAGCATTTT.